Each of the 11 T cell receptor beta chains below was sequenced from the same sample in a study of T cells after yellow fever vaccination. TCRdb re-derived calls from the 5' RACE reads in MiXCR, one entry per CDR3 protein. Of under 20,000 distinct CDR3 sequences in the sample, just over 4% were seen once. The sample was PBMCs, either bulk or a sorted T-cell subset (CD4+, CD8+, memory, or dextramer-sorted; not recorded which), taken 15 days after the yellow fever booster vaccination. Every receptor here comes from a man aged 30-40 years who received the YFV17D yellow fever vaccine.

This clonotype was found many times. CDR3 bases: TGTGCCACCCGAGGGGGTGATGGCTACACCTTC. Translation: CATRGGDGYTF. The J gene is TRBJ1-2, the V gene TRBV10-3, with TRBD1 as a possible D gene (6 bases). Trimming pared 10 bases from V and 6 bases from J, leaving 12 bases between. The CDR3 contains 11 residues. Germline V lookup: CDR1 ENHRY, CDR2 SYGVKD.

To note about this clonotype: An end of the junction does not agree with germline; a read error may underlie this. The chain links TRBV11-2 to TRBJ2-1, with D possibly matching TRBD1 (6 bases). CDR3 length: 16 residues. Germline V gene sequence: CDR1 SGHAT, CDR2 FQNNGV. The CDR3: CASTPGAIGLDNELFF. CDR3 nucleotides: TGTGCCAGCACCCCAGGGGCCATAGGATTAGACAATGAGCTGTTCTTC.

In this sample, this clonotype turned up many times. The CDR3 region is CASSGGMYTEAFF. The CDR3 nucleotides read TGTGCCAGCAGTGGGGGGATGTACACTGAAGCTTTCTTT. The chain combines TRBV7-9 with TRBJ1-1, with TRBD1 as a possible D gene (5 bases). Trimming removed 6 bases from V and 3 bases from J, with 11 bases in between. This CDR3 is 13 amino acids long. Germline assignment: CDR1 SEHNR and CDR2 FQNEAQ (reference sequence).

This clonotype was recorded many times. The chain combines TRBV3-1 with TRBJ2-1, with D perhaps TRBD1 or TRBD2 (5 bases each). Trimming left V 0 bases short and J 5 bases short, with 11 bases between. CDR1 and CDR2 from the germline V gene are LGHDT and YNNKEL (reference sequence). The CDR3 totals 15 residues. In DNA, the CDR3 is TGTGCCAGCAGCCAAGAGTCTGGGACCCACAATGAGCAGTTCTTC. Encoded protein: CASSQESGTHNEQFF.

As regards this clonotype: A much more abundant neighbour one base away suggests this may be a read error. The CDR3 region is CASSLRYPYNEQFF. The DNA of the CDR3 is TGTGCCAGCAGCTTAAGGTACCCCTACAATGAGCAGTTCTTC. This chain uses TRBV7-8 with TRBJ2-1; D is unclear. In germline, CDR1 is SGHVS, CDR2 FQNEAQ. V shed 2 bases and J shed 2 bases, with 7 bases lying between them. This CDR3 is built from 14 residues.

This clonotype rates as medium-sized. V gene TRBV20-1 combines with J gene TRBJ2-7, with TRBD2 identical over 7 bases. The germline gives CDR1 DFQATT, CDR2 SNEGSKA (reference sequence). The junction had 4 bases not matched to a gene; V was cut back by 5 bases and J by 0 bases. The CDR3 has 13 amino acids. The CDR3 loop reads CSARRGSSYEQYF. The CDR3 nucleotides read TGCAGTGCTCGTCGCGGGAGCTCCTACGAGCAGTACTTC.

This clonotype was seen many times. The CDR3 region is CASSLYGLGGHEQYF. The CDR3 coding sequence is TGTGCCAGCAGCTTATATGGGCTTGGTGGCCACGAGCAGTACTTC. V and J are TRBV13 and TRBJ2-7; D is undetermined. CDR1 is PRHDT, CDR2 FYEKMQ, per germline (reference sequence). V gave up 2 bases and J gave up 5 bases, with 16 bases separating them. The CDR3 spans 15 residues.

This clonotype was recorded many times. V and J are TRBV4-3 and TRBJ2-3; D might be TRBD2 (6 bases). The CDR3 is made up of 15 amino acids. The V gene lost 1 base and the J gene lost 0 bases, with 8 bases spanning the gap. In germline, CDR1 is LGHNA, CDR2 YSLEER. Written as DNA, the CDR3 is TGCGCCAGCAGCCAAGGTCTAGCGAGCACAGATACGCAGTATTTT. Its protein product is CASSQGLASTDTQYF.

This clonotype was observed many times. This chain links TRBV19 with TRBJ1-2; a weak D match, TRBD1 (5 bases). V was pared by 7 bases and J by 4 bases, with 19 bases between. Germline loops: CDR1 LNHDA, CDR2 SQIVND (reference sequence). The CDR3 loop spans 15 amino acids. The CDR3 region is CASKGMTREIYGYTF. CDR3 coding DNA: TGTGCCAGTAAGGGGATGACAAGGGAGATCTATGGCTACACCTTC. The complete variable domain, with remaining parts taken from reference TRBV19 and TRBJ1-2, reads DGGITQSPKYLFRKEGQNVTLSCEQNLNHDAMYWYRQDPGQGLRLIYYSQIVNDFQKGDIAEGYSVSREKKESFPLTVTSAQKNPTAFYLCASKGMTREIYGYTFGSGTRLTVV.

This clonotype has ten or more counts. V and J are TRBV12-3 or TRBV12-4 and TRBJ2-2; the D gene is possibly TRBD2 (5 bases). The CDR3 sequence is 16 residues long. The V end was cut by 5 bases, the J end by 4 bases, with 17 bases between. The CDR3 loop is CASSPLASSATGELFF. The CDR3 nucleotides are TGTGCCAGCAGTCCATTGGCGAGTAGCGCCACCGGGGAGCTGTTTTTT.

This clonotype was counted at least ten times. The chain recombines TRBV20-1 with TRBJ1-5; 11 bases map to TRBD1. The V segment lost 3 bases and the J segment 3 bases; nucleotides outside the gene matches: 10. The CDR3 has 17 amino acids. The germline gives CDR1 DFQATT, CDR2 SNEGSKA (reference sequence). CDR3 in amino acids: CSASGTGGNLNNQPQHF. Written as DNA, the CDR3 is TGCAGTGCTAGTGGGACAGGGGGAAATTTGAACAATCAGCCCCAGCATTTT.